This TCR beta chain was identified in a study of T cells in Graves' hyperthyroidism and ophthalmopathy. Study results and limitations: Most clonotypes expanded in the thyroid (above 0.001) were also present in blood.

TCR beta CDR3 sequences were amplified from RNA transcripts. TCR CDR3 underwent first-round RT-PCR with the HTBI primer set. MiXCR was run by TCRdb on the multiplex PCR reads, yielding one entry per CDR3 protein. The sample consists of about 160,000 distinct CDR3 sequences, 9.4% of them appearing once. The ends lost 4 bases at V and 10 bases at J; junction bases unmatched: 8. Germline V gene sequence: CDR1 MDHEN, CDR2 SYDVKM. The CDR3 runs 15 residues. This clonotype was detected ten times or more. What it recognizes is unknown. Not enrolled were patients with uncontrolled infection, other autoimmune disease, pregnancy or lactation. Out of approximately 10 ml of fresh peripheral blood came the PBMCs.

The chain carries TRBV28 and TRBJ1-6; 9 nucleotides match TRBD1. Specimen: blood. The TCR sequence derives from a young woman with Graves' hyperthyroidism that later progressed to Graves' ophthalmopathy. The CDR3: CASSSRDRENSPLHF. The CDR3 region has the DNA TGTGCCAGCAGTTCCCGGGACAGGGAAAACTCACCCCTCCACTTT.